A single sample gave rise to the 17 T cell receptor beta chains below, sequenced in a study of tumor-infiltrating lymphocytes in primary liver carcinoma. From about 19-30 mg of unsorted bulk tissue, DNA and RNA were co-extracted together. With roughly 540 ng total RNA as template and a constant-region primer, TCR beta cDNA was made. The TCR beta library was amplified through three nested multiplex PCR rounds in a modified ARM-PCR procedure. Rounds one and two of PCR, each of around 9 cycles, were primed with TRBV1-TRBV30 forward primers and a C-beta reverse primer. TCRdb fed the multiplex PCR reads into MiXCR, producing one record per CDR3 protein. The sample shows approximately 110,000 distinct CDR3 sequences, roughly three fifths of them seen only once. Material: liver tumor tissue from sampling region 1. Subset here: tumor region T1, superior pole. The receptors were gathered from a woman in her sixties with primary liver carcinoma and hepatitis B virus infection.

This chain joins TRBV7-9 and TRBJ1-4; D perhaps matches TRBD1 (5 bases). This CDR3 spans 17 amino acids. V lost 5 bases, J lost 8 bases, and 24 bases lay in between. Germline V lookup: CDR1 SEHNR, CDR2 FQNEAQ (reference sequence). This chain's CDR3 is CASSPSGSAGRVEKLFF. CDR3 DNA: TGTGCCAGCAGCCCGTCCGGCTCTGCAGGGAGGGTGGAAAAACTGTTTTTT.

This clonotype was picked up many times. The chain uses TRBV6-6 and TRBJ2-5; D remains ambiguous. The CDR3 loop spans 14 amino acids. Germline V gene sequence: CDR1 MNHNY, CDR2 SVGAGI (reference sequence). Trimming pared 4 bases from V and 5 bases from J, leaving 14 bases between. CDR3 sequence (DNA): TGTGCCAGCAGTTTTCAAGGAACGGCGGAGACCCAGTACTTC. Translating gives CASSFQGTAETQYF.

Details on this clonotype: Being one base from a much bigger clone, this may be a read error. The CDR3 nucleotides are TGTGGCAGCAGCCACTCAGGGCTAGCGGGAGTCCCGACCCAGTACTTC. Protein: CGSSHSGLAGVPTQYF. The chain recombines TRBV7-8 with TRBJ2-5; the match to TRBD2 covers 10 bases. The germline V gene has CDR1 SGHVS and CDR2 FQNEAQ. The CDR3 runs 16 residues. Using reference TRBV7-8 and TRBJ2-5 for the parts outside the CDR3, the full variable domain is GAGVSQSPRYKVAKRGQDVALRCDPISGHVSLFWYQQALGQGPEFLTYFQNEAQLDKSGLPSDRFFAERPEGSVSTLKIQRTQQEDSAVYLCGSSHSGLAGVPTQYFGPGTRLLVL.

This clonotype has just a few counts. V gene TRBV7-9 combines with J gene TRBJ1-1, with 7 bases matching TRBD1. Germline lookup yields CDR1 SEHNR and CDR2 FQNEAQ (reference sequence). The trim removed 5 bases at V and 11 bases at J, leaving 11 bases unmatched. This CDR3 contains 13 residues. Written as DNA, the CDR3 is TGTGCCAGCAGCCGGGACAGAACCCTTGGGGCTTTCTTT. Translated, it gives CASSRDRTLGAFF.

By share of the sample, this clonotype is medium-sized. This chain links TRBV11-2 with TRBJ2-3; D gene unclear. Trimming removed 0 bases at V and 4 bases at J, with 8 bases between. Germline V lookup: CDR1 SGHAT, CDR2 FQNNGV. The CDR3 is 14 amino acids. CDR3 sequence (DNA): TGTGCCAGCAGCTTAGAACCAAGTGCAGATACGCAGTATTTT. It translates to CASSLEPSADTQYF.

This clonotype was detected ten times or more. This sequence joins TRBV29-1 and TRBJ1-1; D is perhaps TRBD1 (5 bases). Trimming pared 6 bases from V and 3 bases from J, leaving 14 bases between. The length of the CDR3 is 13 residues. CDR1 and CDR2 (germline): SQVTM, ANQGSEA. The CDR3 DNA follows: TGCAGCGTGTCCCCGGGACCGCACACTGAAGCTTTCTTT. It translates to CSVSPGPHTEAFF.

The rearrangement uses TRBV11-2 and TRBJ2-3, with D uncertain. The CDR3 runs to 15 residues. The germline V gene encodes CDR1 SGHAT and CDR2 FQNNGV. Trimming took 1 base from V and 2 from J, leaving 10 bases between them. The CDR3 nucleotides are TGTGCCAGCAGCTTAGGTAACTCACTCACAGATACGCAGTATTTT. Translation gives CASSLGNSLTDTQYF.

With respect to this clonotype: Germline and junction disagree at one end, which may indicate a read error. The chain recombines TRBV11-1 with TRBJ2-6, with a possible D match to TRBD1 (6 bases). This CDR3 contains 15 residues. Germline CDR1 and CDR2: SGHAT and FQDESV (reference sequence). DNA for the CDR3: TGTGCCAGCAGCCCCCTGGGGCCAGGGGCCAACGTCCTTACTTTC. This translates into CASSPLGPGANVLTF. The variable domain in full, with the rest retrieved from reference TRBV11-1 and TRBJ2-6, is EAEVAQSPRYKITEKSQAVAFWCDPISGHATLYWYRQILGQGPELLVQFQDESVVDDSQLPKDRFSAERLKGVDSTLKIQPAELGDSAMYLCASSPLGPGANVLTFGAGSRLTVL.

The chain employs TRBV12-3 or TRBV12-4 and TRBJ2-2; 10 bases line up with TRBD2. The CDR3 runs to 15 residues. The DNA of the CDR3 is TGTGCTGGCAGTTCTGGACTAGCGGTCACCGGGGAGCTGTTTTTT. Its protein product is CAGSSGLAVTGELFF.

V and J are TRBV25-1 and TRBJ1-4; a possible D gene is TRBD1 (5 bases). Trimming removed 3 bases from V and 8 bases from J, with 13 bases in between. Germline V lookup: CDR1 MGHDK, CDR2 SYGVNS. The CDR3 contains 14 residues. CDR3 DNA: TGTGCCAGCAGTGACAGGGTAGGAGGCGAAAAACTGTTTTTT. This codes for CASSDRVGGEKLFF.

Many counts were recorded for this clonotype. The chain uses TRBV29-1 and TRBJ1-1; D gene uncertain. The germline V gene has CDR1 SQVTM and CDR2 ANQGSEA. Trimming removed 5 bases at V and 3 bases at J, with 10 bases between. This CDR3 has 12 residues. The CDR3 nucleotides read TGCAGCGTTAGGAATTCGGACACTGAAGCTTTCTTT. It is translated as CSVRNSDTEAFF. The whole variable domain, filled in from reference TRBV29-1 and TRBJ1-1, reads SAVISQKPSRDICQRGTSLTIQCQVDSQVTMMFWYRQQPGQSLTLIATANQGSEATYESGFVIDKFPISRPNLTFSTLTVSNMSPEDSSIYLCSVRNSDTEAFFGQGTRLTVV.

For this clonotype: This clone may be a read error of a much larger clone one base away. The J gene is TRBJ1-3, the V gene TRBV12-3 or TRBV12-4, with D perhaps TRBD1 (6 bases). The CDR3 is 16 residues long. Trimming removed 6 bases at V and 2 bases at J, with 17 bases between. CDR3 protein: CASSRGQTGAGNTIYF. CDR3 in DNA: TGTGCCAGCAGCCGCGGACAGACCGGTGCTGGAAACACCATATATTTT.

This clonotype was seen a handful of times. V gene TRBV5-1 combines with J gene TRBJ2-5, with D possibly matching TRBD1 (6 bases). CDR3 size: 14 residues. V was shortened by 1 base and J by 5 bases, with 12 bases between the two germline ends. Germline CDR1 SGHRS, CDR2 YFSETQ. The CDR3 here is CASSLSRGGETQYF. CDR3 nucleotide sequence: TGCGCCAGCAGCTTGTCCAGGGGTGGGGAGACCCAGTACTTC.

Notes on this clonotype: One end of the junction is discordant with germline, which a read error may explain. The chain joins TRBV5-4 to TRBJ1-6, with D unresolved. Germline CDR1 and CDR2: SGHNT and YYREEE (reference sequence). CDR3 length: 12 amino acids. The CDR3 reads CASSLAGSPPHF. The CDR3 nucleotides are TGTGCCAGCAGCTTGGCCGGGTCACCCCCCCACTTT.

The chain couples TRBV7-9 to TRBJ1-5; D is possibly TRBD1 (6 bases). The CDR3 consists of 14 residues. In germline, CDR1 is SEHNR, CDR2 FQNEAQ (reference sequence). V shed 5 bases and J shed 5 bases, with 13 bases lying between them. As DNA, the CDR3 is TGTGCCAGCAGCCCCCAGGGGAGCTATCAGCCCCAGCATTTT. Residues: CASSPQGSYQPQHF.

This chain connects TRBV11-1 to TRBJ2-7; 10 bases agree with TRBD2. CDR3 size: 14 residues. V lost 8 bases, J lost 6 bases, and 10 bases stayed unmatched. The germline V gene encodes CDR1 SGHAT and CDR2 FQDESV (reference sequence). The CDR3 nucleotides are TGTGCCAGCTCCCGCCTAGCGGGAGATACCGAGCAGTACTTC. It yields the protein CASSRLAGDTEQYF.

Concerning this clonotype itself: One end of the junction is discordant with germline, which a read error may explain. This chain links TRBV14 with TRBJ2-2; the D is unclear. Per germline, CDR1 SGHDN and CDR2 FVKESK. This CDR3 contains 16 residues. CDR3 bases: TGTTCCAGCTGCCAAAAACTCACAGCGAACACCGGGGAGCTGTTTTTT. It encodes CSSCQKLTANTGELFF. Full variable domain (rest looked up from reference TRBV14 and TRBJ2-2): EAGVTQFPSHSVIEKGQTVTLRCDPISGHDNLYWYRRVMGKEIKFLLHFVKESKQDESGMPNNRFLAERTGGTYSTLKVQPAELEDSGVYFCSSCQKLTANTGELFFGEGSRLTVL.